The present TCR beta chain was sequenced within a study of T-cell memory formation after mild COVID-19. Study results and caveats: Researchers report contracting CD4+ clones mostly in CM and EM, with CD8+ clones in EMRA.

One entry per CDR3 protein results from TCRdb running MiXCR on the 5' RACE reads. Counted here are about 400,000 distinct CDR3 sequences, approximately 24% occurring once; the ten biggest clones make up roughly 9.7%. CDR1 SNHLY and CDR2 FYNNEI come from the germline V gene. The CDR3 is 13 amino acids. V lost 7 bases and J 2 bases, leaving 12 bases between the germline ends. This clonotype occurred a few times. The antigen is not known. The sample taken for sequencing was PBMCs or a T cell subset sorted from them (not recorded which). This receptor was identified in an adult woman who had mild COVID-19 (a few samples of this study predate the infection). Cell type and time point are not known. The chain links TRBV2 to TRBJ2-7; the D gene is possibly TRBD1 (5 bases). The CDR3 reads CASIPTVTYEQYF. CDR3 nucleotides: TGTGCCAGCATCCCGACAGTCACCTACGAGCAGTACTTC.